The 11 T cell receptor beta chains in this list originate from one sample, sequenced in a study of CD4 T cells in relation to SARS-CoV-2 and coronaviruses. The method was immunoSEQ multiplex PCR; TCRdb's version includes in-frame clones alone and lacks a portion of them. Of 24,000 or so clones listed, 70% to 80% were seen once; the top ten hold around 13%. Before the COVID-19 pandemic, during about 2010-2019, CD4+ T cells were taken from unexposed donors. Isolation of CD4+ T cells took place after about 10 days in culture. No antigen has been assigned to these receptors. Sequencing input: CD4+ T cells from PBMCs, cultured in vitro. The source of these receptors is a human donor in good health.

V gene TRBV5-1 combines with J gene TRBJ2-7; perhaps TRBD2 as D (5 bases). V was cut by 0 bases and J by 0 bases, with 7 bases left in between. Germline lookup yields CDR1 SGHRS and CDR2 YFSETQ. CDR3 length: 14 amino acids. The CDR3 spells CASSLEAASYEQYF. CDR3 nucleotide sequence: TGCGCCAGCAGCTTGGAAGCGGCCTCCTACGAGCAGTACTTC.

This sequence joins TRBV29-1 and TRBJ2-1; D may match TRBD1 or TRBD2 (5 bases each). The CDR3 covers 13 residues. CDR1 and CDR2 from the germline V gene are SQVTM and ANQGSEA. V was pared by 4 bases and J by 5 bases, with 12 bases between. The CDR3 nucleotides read TGCAGCGTTGCAGTCCGGGGCGACAATGAGCAGTTCTTC. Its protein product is CSVAVRGDNEQFF.

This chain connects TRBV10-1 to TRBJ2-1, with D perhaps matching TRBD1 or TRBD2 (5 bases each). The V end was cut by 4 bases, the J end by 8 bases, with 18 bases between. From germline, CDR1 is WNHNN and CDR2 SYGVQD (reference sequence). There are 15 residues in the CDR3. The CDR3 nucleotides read TGCGCCAGCAGTGGCCCGGGGCTAGCCGGCCATGAGCAGTTCTTC. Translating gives CASSGPGLAGHEQFF.

In DNA, the CDR3 is TGTGCCAGCAGCTGGGGGACTAGCGGGCCGGATGAGACCCAGTACTTC. Encoded protein: CASSWGTSGPDETQYF. The J gene is TRBJ2-5, the V gene TRBV5-4, with 12 bases that match TRBD2. V shed 3 bases and J 5 bases; nucleotides not matched to a gene: 8. The CDR3 sequence is 16 residues long. Germline V lookup: CDR1 SGHNT, CDR2 YYREEE (reference sequence).

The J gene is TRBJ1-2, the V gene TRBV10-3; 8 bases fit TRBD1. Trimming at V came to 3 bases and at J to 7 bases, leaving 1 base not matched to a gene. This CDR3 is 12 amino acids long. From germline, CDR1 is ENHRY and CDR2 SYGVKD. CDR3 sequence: CAISEGQGGYTF. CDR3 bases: TGTGCCATCAGTGAAGGACAGGGTGGCTACACCTTC.

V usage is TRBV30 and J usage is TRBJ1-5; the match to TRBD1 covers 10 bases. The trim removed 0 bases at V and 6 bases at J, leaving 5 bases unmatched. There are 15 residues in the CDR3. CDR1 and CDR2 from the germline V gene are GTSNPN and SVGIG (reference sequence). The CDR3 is CAWSVGDRGSQPQHF. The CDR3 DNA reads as TGTGCCTGGAGTGTGGGGGACAGGGGAAGTCAGCCCCAGCATTTT.

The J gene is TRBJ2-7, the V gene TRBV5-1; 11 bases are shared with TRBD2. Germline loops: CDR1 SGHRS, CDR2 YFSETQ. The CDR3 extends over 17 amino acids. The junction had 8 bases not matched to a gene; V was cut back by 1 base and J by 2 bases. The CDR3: CASSLSSGTSGTYEQYF. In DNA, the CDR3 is TGCGCCAGCAGCTTGTCCTCGGGGACTAGCGGCACCTACGAGCAGTACTTC.

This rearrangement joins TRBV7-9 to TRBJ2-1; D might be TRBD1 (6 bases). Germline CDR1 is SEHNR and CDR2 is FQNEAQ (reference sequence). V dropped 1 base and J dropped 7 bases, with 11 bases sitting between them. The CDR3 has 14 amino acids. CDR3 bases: TGTGCCAGCAGCTTAGTTGAAGGGGGAAATGAGCAGTTCTTC. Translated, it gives CASSLVEGGNEQFF.

The CDR3 bases are TGTGCCAGCAGCCACGGACAGGGGTTCAATCAGCCCCAGCATTTT. Protein: CASSHGQGFNQPQHF. This sequence joins TRBV3-1 (or the pseudogene TRBV3-2) and TRBJ1-5, with TRBD1 identical over 9 bases. The CDR3 is 15 residues long. J lost 3 bases, V lost 3 bases, and 3 bases had no gene match. Germline CDR1 and CDR2: LGHDT and YNNKEL (reference sequence).

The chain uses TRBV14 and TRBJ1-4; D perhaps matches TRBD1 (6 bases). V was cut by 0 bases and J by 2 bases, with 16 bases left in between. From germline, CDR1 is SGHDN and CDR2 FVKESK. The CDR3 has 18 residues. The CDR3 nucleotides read TGTGCCAGCAGCCAAGATGGGCCGAGGGGGTCGACTAATGAAAAACTGTTTTTT. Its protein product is CASSQDGPRGSTNEKLFF.

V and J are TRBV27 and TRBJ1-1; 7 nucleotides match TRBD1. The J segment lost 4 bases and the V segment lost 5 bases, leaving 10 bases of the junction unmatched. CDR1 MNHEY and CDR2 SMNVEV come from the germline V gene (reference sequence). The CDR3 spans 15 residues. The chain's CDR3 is CASSPYDRVATEAFF. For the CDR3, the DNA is TGTGCCAGCAGTCCGTACGACAGGGTGGCCACTGAAGCTTTCTTT.